The 29 T cell receptor beta chains below were found in one sample sequenced in a study of response to subunit inactivated influenza vaccine. TCRdb ran MiXCR on the RT-PCR reads and lists one entry per CDR3 protein. The sample yields about 570,000 distinct CDR3 sequences, roughly 10% seen once. Sequenced material: PBMCs from blood, taken on the day of vaccination. Receptors originate from a man between 45 and 60 years old who received an inactivated influenza vaccine.

This clonotype has a count of ten or more. The rearrangement uses TRBV12-3 or TRBV12-4 and TRBJ1-1; D call uncertain. Trimming removed 6 bases at V and 1 base at J, with 6 bases between. This CDR3 contains 12 residues. The CDR3, as DNA: TGTGCCAGCAGGTTCGCGAACACTGAAGCTTTCTTT. The encoded protein is CASRFANTEAFF.

The chain employs TRBV12-3 or TRBV12-4 and TRBJ2-2; D uncertain. The CDR3 length is 12 residues. Trimming pared 3 bases from V and 6 bases from J, leaving 5 bases between. Written as DNA, the CDR3 is TGTGCCAGCAGTTTTGTCTCCGGGGAGCTGTTTTTT. Translated, it gives CASSFVSGELFF.

The rearrangement uses TRBV29-1 and TRBJ2-1, with 7 bases lining up with TRBD1. J lost 5 bases, V lost 4 bases, and 5 bases had no gene match. Germline CDR1 SQVTM, CDR2 ANQGSEA. The CDR3 is 13 residues long. CDR3 protein: CSVATGWDNEQFF. The CDR3 DNA reads TGCAGCGTTGCGACAGGGTGGGACAATGAGCAGTTCTTC.

The chain employs TRBV5-6 and TRBJ1-6; the D gene is possibly TRBD1 (5 bases). The CDR3 has 18 residues. The ends were cut back, 2 bases at V and 5 bases at J, with 20 bases in the middle. CDR1 and CDR2 from the germline V gene are SGHDT and YYEEEE. CDR3 residues: CASSFLVRGTEDNSPLHF. The CDR3 DNA is TGTGCCAGCAGCTTCCTGGTTCGTGGGACGGAGGATAATTCACCCCTCCACTTT.

The chain carries TRBV20-1 and TRBJ1-5, with TRBD1 matching 9 bases. The CDR3 is 13 residues long. V gave up 4 bases and J gave up 4 bases; unmatched junction bases: 2. Per germline, CDR1 DFQATT and CDR2 SNEGSKA (reference sequence). The CDR3 spells CSAKQGANQPQHF. The CDR3 DNA is TGCAGTGCTAAACAGGGGGCGAATCAGCCCCAGCATTTT.

This clonotype was seen repeatedly, ten times or more. As DNA, the CDR3 is TGCAGTGCTAGAGGTCAGAATAACATGAACACTGAAGCTTTCTTT. Translated: CSARGQNNMNTEAFF. The chain links TRBV20-1 to TRBJ1-1; D remains ambiguous. CDR1 is DFQATT and CDR2 is SNEGSKA in the germline V gene (reference sequence). CDR3 size: 15 residues. Trimming took 1 base from V and 0 from J, leaving 12 bases between them.

This clonotype appeared a few times. This chain joins TRBV25-1 and TRBJ2-7, with D perhaps TRBD2 (6 bases). The CDR3 contains 13 residues. Germline CDR1 MGHDK, CDR2 SYGVNS. Trimming shortened V by 6 bases and J by 5 bases, and 14 bases separated the two germline ends. The CDR3 region has the DNA TGTGCCAGCAGGGAGGGAGCGGACAACGAGCAGTACTTC. Translation: CASREGADNEQYF.

V and J are TRBV14 and TRBJ1-2, with 8 nucleotides matching TRBD1. The CDR3 extends over 14 amino acids. J lost 5 bases, V lost 2 bases, and 4 bases had no gene match. In germline, CDR1 is SGHDN, CDR2 FVKESK. The CDR3 DNA is TGTGCCAGCAGCCAATTCCGACAGGGGTATGGCTACACCTTC. Its protein product is CASSQFRQGYGYTF.

The rearrangement joins TRBV12-3 or TRBV12-4 to TRBJ2-5; no firm D call. Deletions cut 3 bases from V and 0 bases from J, with 5 bases between. The CDR3 sequence is 13 residues long. CDR3 loop: CASSFDYQETQYF. Here the CDR3 DNA reads TGTGCCAGCAGTTTCGACTACCAAGAGACCCAGTACTTC.

This clonotype appeared a few times. The genes are TRBV5-1 and TRBJ2-7; the D is unclear. Germline V lookup: CDR1 SGHRS, CDR2 YFSETQ. V lost 4 bases and J lost 0, with 14 bases in between. The CDR3 has 15 amino acids. CDR3 sequence reads: CASSPSVASSYEQYF. DNA for the CDR3: TGCGCCAGCAGCCCATCGGTGGCCAGCTCCTACGAGCAGTACTTC.

V is TRBV7-2 and J is TRBJ2-5; possibly TRBD2 for D (6 bases). This CDR3 region has 12 residues. V was pared by 7 bases and J by 6 bases, with 12 bases between. Germline CDR1 and CDR2: SGHTA and FQGNSA. The CDR3 DNA sequence: TGTGCCAGCAAAGGGACTTCGCAGACCCAGTACTTC. Amino acids: CASKGTSQTQYF.

In its sample, this clonotype was seen a few times. V usage is TRBV29-1 and J usage is TRBJ2-7, with TRBD1 identical over 12 bases. The CDR3 covers 18 residues. V lost 6 bases and J lost 0; bases outside the gene matches: 15. CDR1 is SQVTM and CDR2 is ANQGSEA in the germline V gene. The CDR3 nucleotides read TGCAGCGTAGAATCCCCCGGGACAGGGGGCCCCCGCTCCTACGAGCAGTACTTC. Translated: CSVESPGTGGPRSYEQYF.

In this sample, this clonotype turned up a few times. The chain employs TRBV4-1 and TRBJ1-3; D possibly corresponds to TRBD1 (5 bases). The CDR3 runs 16 residues. Per germline, CDR1 MGHRA and CDR2 YSYEKL. The V end was cut by 0 bases, the J end by 2 bases, with 11 bases between. The CDR3 DNA sequence: TGCGCCAGCAGCCAAGATACAGGCCTGGCTGGAAACACCATATATTTT. The encoded protein is CASSQDTGLAGNTIYF.

This clonotype turned up a few times. The chain employs TRBV27 and TRBJ2-4; TRBD1 agrees at 9 bases. Germline CDR1 is MNHEY and CDR2 is SMNVEV (reference sequence). This CDR3 spans 15 amino acids. The V segment lost 5 bases and the J segment 1 base; nucleotides outside the gene matches: 3. Here the CDR3 DNA reads TGTGCCAGCAGTCCCGGGACAGGGGCCAAAAACATTCAGTACTTC. The encoded protein is CASSPGTGAKNIQYF.

V gene TRBV6-1 combines with J gene TRBJ2-3; a weak D match, TRBD1 (5 bases). This CDR3 comprises 15 residues. CDR1 MNHNS and CDR2 SASEGT come from the germline V gene. V was trimmed by 10 bases and J by 1 base, leaving 18 bases between them. CDR3 nucleotides: TGTGCCAACTCCCAAACCCCCAGGGGCACAGATACGCAGTATTTT. As protein: CANSQTPRGTDTQYF.

This clonotype showed up many times. The V gene is TRBV7-2, the J gene TRBJ2-1; 13 bases are shared with TRBD2. Germline V gene sequence: CDR1 SGHTA, CDR2 FQGNSA. Trimming at V came to 2 bases and at J to 10 bases, leaving 8 bases not matched to a gene. CDR3 length equals 16 residues. CDR3 residues: CASSLLSLAGGREQFF. CDR3 sequence (DNA): TGTGCCAGCAGCTTATTATCACTAGCGGGGGGGCGAGAGCAGTTCTTC.

The CDR3 coding sequence is TGTGCCAGCAGTTTCACAGGGGGTTCTGGAAACACCATATATTTT. Amino acid sequence: CASSFTGGSGNTIYF. The chain employs TRBV5-5 and TRBJ1-3; 8 nucleotides match TRBD1. Germline trimming cut 5 bases from V and 1 base from J; bases unmatched to any gene: 5. Germline loops: CDR1 SGHKS, CDR2 YYEKEE (reference sequence). The CDR3 is 15 residues long.

This clonotype has only a few counts. The chain couples TRBV10-3 to TRBJ2-7; D may be TRBD1 or TRBD2 (5 bases each). The V and J ends lost 0 bases and 9 bases respectively, with 15 bases between them. Germline CDR1 and CDR2: ENHRY and SYGVKD. The CDR3 runs 14 residues. CDR3 loop: CAISESGTSGRQYF. The CDR3 region has the DNA TGTGCCATCAGTGAGTCGGGGACGTCGGGGAGGCAGTACTTC.

This clonotype has more than one count but fewer than ten. The chain employs TRBV6-4 and TRBJ2-3; D is ambiguous. This CDR3 contains 13 residues. Trimming left V 6 bases short and J 5 bases short, with 12 bases between. Germline V lookup: CDR1 MRHNA, CDR2 SNTAGT. The CDR3 DNA sequence: TGTGCCAGCAGCAATGGGTATGGAGATACGCAGTATTTT. Translation: CASSNGYGDTQYF.

The chain links TRBV7-9 to TRBJ2-2, with D tentatively TRBD1 or TRBD2 (6 bases each). Germline lookup yields CDR1 SEHNR and CDR2 FQNEAQ (reference sequence). This CDR3 is built from 13 residues. The germline V and J ends were trimmed by 0 bases and 12 bases, with 11 bases remaining between them. CDR3 nucleotides: TGTGCCAGCAGCTTAGCGGGCGGGGACAAGCTGTTTTTT. Amino acid sequence: CASSLAGGDKLFF. Drawing the rest from reference TRBV7-9 and TRBJ2-2, the complete variable domain is DTGVSQNPRHKITKRGQNVTFRCDPISEHNRLYWYRQTLGQGPEFLTYFQNEAQLEKSRLLSDRFSAERPKGSFSTLEIQRTEQGDSAMYLCASSLAGGDKLFFGEGSRLTVL.

This clonotype has only a few counts. The chain links TRBV20-1 to TRBJ2-4; D may be TRBD2 (5 bases). CDR3 length: 14 residues. Trimming removed 5 bases at V and 7 bases at J, with 18 bases between. Germline CDR1 reads DFQATT; CDR2 reads SNEGSKA (reference sequence). The CDR3 DNA reads as TGCAGTGCTTCGGACCCCCGGAGGTGGAACATTCAGTACTTC. Translation gives CSASDPRRWNIQYF.

This clonotype was picked up many times. V gene TRBV20-1 combines with J gene TRBJ2-1; 12 nucleotides align to TRBD2. This CDR3 has 15 amino acids. Germline V gene sequence: CDR1 DFQATT, CDR2 SNEGSKA (reference sequence). V was pared by 3 bases and J by 6 bases, with 6 bases of the junction left unmatched. The CDR3 nucleotides read TGCAGTGCTAGGGGGGGGACTAGCGGGTTCAATGAGCAGTTCTTC. It specifies CSARGGTSGFNEQFF.

This clonotype appeared a few times. The chain joins TRBV20-1 to TRBJ1-2; no firm D call. Trimming removed 6 bases at V and 4 bases at J, with 12 bases between. The CDR3 length is 12 residues. The germline V gene encodes CDR1 DFQATT and CDR2 SNEGSKA (reference sequence). The CDR3 loop reads CSAADIAYGYTF. In DNA, the CDR3 is TGCAGTGCCGCCGACATAGCCTATGGCTACACCTTC.

This clonotype was observed a handful of times. V usage is TRBV9 and J usage is TRBJ1-5, with D perhaps matching TRBD1 (6 bases). Germline V lookup: CDR1 SGDLS, CDR2 YYNGEE. The V end was cut by 1 base, the J end by 5 bases, with 7 bases between. The CDR3 contains 13 residues. This CDR3 is CASSVSGDQPQHF. In DNA form, the CDR3 reads TGTGCCAGCAGCGTATCAGGGGATCAGCCCCAGCATTTT.

This clonotype was seen only a few times. V and J are TRBV5-1 and TRBJ2-4, with no clear D. Germline V gene sequence: CDR1 SGHRS, CDR2 YFSETQ. This CDR3 is built from 13 residues. Trimming took off 3 bases at V and 10 bases at J, with 14 bases between the two ends. The chain's CDR3 is CASSSTPLGIQYF. CDR3 nucleotides: TGCGCCAGCAGCTCAACACCTTTGGGTATTCAGTACTTC.

This clonotype was detected a few times. V and J are TRBV4-1 and TRBJ2-5, with D tentatively TRBD2 (6 bases). CDR3 length: 15 amino acids. The germline gives CDR1 MGHRA, CDR2 YSYEKL. Trimming removed 3 bases at V and 5 bases at J, with 16 bases between. CDR3 sequence: CASSQRGLSAETQYF. DNA of the CDR3: TGCGCCAGCAGCCAGAGGGGACTCAGCGCGGAGACCCAGTACTTC.

This clonotype was observed a few times. J is TRBJ2-3 and V is TRBV7-2; D not resolved. Deletions cut 0 bases from V and 1 base from J, with 17 bases between. The CDR3 length is 18 residues. The V gene's germline CDR1 is SGHTA and CDR2 FQGNSA. CDR3 DNA sequence: TGTGCCAGCAGCTTAGCGATCGTGGGATCAACCCGCACAGATACGCAGTATTTT. This translates into CASSLAIVGSTRTDTQYF.

This clonotype was recorded at least ten times. V is TRBV12-1 and J is TRBJ2-7. TRBV12-1 is recorded as a pseudogene. This CDR3 is built from 13 residues. For the CDR3, the DNA is TGTGCCAGCAGCTTCTATCCAGAAGTGGAGCAGTACTTC. Its protein is CASSFYPEVEQYF.

This clonotype showed up just a few times. The chain couples TRBV11-2 to TRBJ2-7; 10 bases map to TRBD1. CDR3 size: 13 residues. V shed 10 bases and J 4 bases; nucleotides not matched to a gene: 7. Germline loops: CDR1 SGHAT, CDR2 FQNNGV. The CDR3 here is CATEGQGFYEQYF. Written as DNA, the CDR3 is TGTGCCACCGAGGGACAGGGGTTTTACGAGCAGTACTTC.